The next 26 T cell receptor beta chains were all read from a single sample in a study of blood T cell repertoires in COVID-19. The data were produced by immunoSEQ multiplex PCR, yet TCRdb's version contains in-frame clones alone and is incomplete. The sample consists of about 300,000 clones, roughly 86% of them appearing once. The material sequenced was PBMCs or T cells enriched from blood (not recorded which). The receptors come from a woman aged 18-29 years who had recovered from COVID-19.

The DNA for the CDR3 is TGTGCCAGCTCACCCGGGAGTTCCTACGAGCAGTACTTC. Its translation: CASSPGSSYEQYF. The V gene is TRBV18, the J gene TRBJ2-7, with a tentative D call TRBD2 (6 bases). V dropped 3 bases and J dropped 1 base, with 7 bases sitting between them. Germline CDR1 and CDR2: KGHSH and LQKENI. This CDR3 has 13 amino acids.

Comments on this clone: The germline gene is not matched at one end of the junction; a read error may be the cause. The chain carries TRBV20-1 and TRBJ2-7; the D is unclear. This CDR3 is built from 11 residues. Germline assignment: CDR1 DFQATT and CDR2 SNEGSKA (reference sequence). The CDR3 DNA is TGCAGTGCTAGAGATCGAGAACCCCCCGACTTC. Protein product: CSARDREPPDF.

The rearrangement uses TRBV5-4 and TRBJ2-3; TRBD2 aligns across 14 bases. V lost 1 base to trimming and J lost 3 bases; unmatched junction nucleotides: 4. The CDR3 has 17 amino acids. CDR1 SGHNT and CDR2 YYREEE come from the germline V gene (reference sequence). CDR3 region: CASSLSGLAGETDTQYF. The CDR3 nucleotides are TGTGCCAGCAGCTTGTCGGGACTAGCGGGAGAGACAGATACGCAGTATTTT.

V gene TRBV19 combines with J gene TRBJ2-7, with a weak D call TRBD1 (6 bases). Germline lookup yields CDR1 LNHDA and CDR2 SQIVND (reference sequence). Trimming took off 3 bases at V and 1 base at J, with 10 bases between the two ends. This CDR3 contains 14 residues. CDR3 DNA: TGTGCCAGTAGTATCCCCGGACAGTCCTACGAGCAGTACTTC. Its protein is CASSIPGQSYEQYF.

This rearrangement joins TRBV9 to TRBJ1-1; the D gene is possibly TRBD1 (5 bases). The CDR3 is 14 residues long. Germline V gene lookup returns CDR1 SGDLS and CDR2 YYNGEE. Between the trimmed V and J ends, which lost 3 bases and 4 bases, there was a span of 13 bases. CDR3 DNA: TGTGCCAGCAGCGAGGGGCCTGTGGGCACTGAAGCTTTCTTT. Amino acids: CASSEGPVGTEAFF. The full variable domain, its missing parts supplied by reference TRBV9 and TRBJ1-1, is DSGVTQTPKHLITATGQRVTLRCSPRSGDLSVYWYQQSLDQGLQFLIQYYNGEERAKGNILERFSAQQFPDLHSELNLSSLELGDSALYFCASSEGPVGTEAFFGQGTRLTVV.

This clone has only a few counts. The chain employs TRBV4-1 and TRBJ1-2; the D gene is possibly TRBD1 (5 bases). The germline V and J ends were trimmed by 3 bases and 4 bases, with 15 bases remaining between them. The CDR3 is 15 residues long. The germline V gene encodes CDR1 MGHRA and CDR2 YSYEKL. CDR3 DNA sequence: TGCGCCAGCAGCCAGAAGGCCAGGGAAGGCTATGGCTACACCTTC. Translation gives CASSQKAREGYGYTF.

This clone has a count of ten or more. The chain uses TRBV28 and TRBJ2-1; 7 bases align to TRBD1. This CDR3 contains 15 residues. Germline V gene sequence: CDR1 MDHEN, CDR2 SYDVKM. With 6 bases clipped from V and 2 bases from J, the junction kept 7 bases outside the gene matches. This chain's CDR3 is CASRVPGQPYNEQFF. In nucleotides, the CDR3 is TGTGCCAGCAGGGTACCGGGACAGCCCTACAATGAGCAGTTCTTC. Looking up the rest from reference TRBV28 and TRBJ2-1 gives the full variable domain: DVKVTQSSRYLVKRTGEKVFLECVQDMDHENMFWYRQDPGLGLRLIYFSYDVKMKEKGDIPEGYSVSREKKERFSLILESASTNQTSMYLCASRVPGQPYNEQFFGPGTRLTVL.

The V call is TRBV9, the J call TRBJ2-7; 11 bases fit TRBD2. Germline CDR1 and CDR2: SGDLS and YYNGEE. The CDR3 is 17 amino acids. The V gene end was trimmed by 0 bases and the J gene end by 4 bases; junction bases not matched to a gene: 9. In DNA form, the CDR3 reads TGTGCCAGCAGCGTAGTTTCACAGACTAGCGGGATTTACGAGCAGTACTTC. This encodes CASSVVSQTSGIYEQYF.

J is TRBJ2-1 and V is TRBV2; 13 bases fit TRBD2. This CDR3 is 15 amino acids long. Germline CDR1 reads SNHLY; CDR2 reads FYNNEI. V lost 1 base to trimming and J lost 8 bases; unmatched junction nucleotides: 2. CDR3 in amino acids: CASSEGTSGRDEQFF. As DNA, the CDR3 is TGTGCCAGCAGTGAAGGTACTAGCGGGAGGGATGAGCAGTTCTTC.

V gene TRBV19 combines with J gene TRBJ2-6; 7 positions agree with TRBD1. This CDR3 comprises 15 residues. Per germline, CDR1 LNHDA and CDR2 SQIVND (reference sequence). Losses at the gene ends were 6 bases for V and 3 bases for J; bases not matched to a gene: 5. CDR3 coding DNA: TGTGCCAGTAGCAAGGACAGGAGTGGGGCCAACGTCCTGACTTTC. As protein: CASSKDRSGANVLTF.

The chain links TRBV7-2 to TRBJ2-5; D is possibly TRBD1 (5 bases). Trimming left V 1 base short and J 5 bases short, with 11 bases between. The germline V gene has CDR1 SGHTA and CDR2 FQGNSA. This CDR3 spans 14 amino acids. The CDR3 is CASSLGMGPETQYF. The CDR3 nucleotides read TGTGCCAGCAGCTTAGGTATGGGGCCGGAGACCCAGTACTTC.

CDR3 loop: CASGRGVNEQFF. In nucleotides, the CDR3 is TGTGCCAGCGGTCGGGGGGTCAATGAGCAGTTCTTC. This chain connects TRBV7-8 to TRBJ2-1; 7 bases fit TRBD2. The CDR3 is 12 amino acids. With V trimmed by 8 bases and J by 6 bases, 4 bases remained unmatched. Germline CDR1 reads SGHVS; CDR2 reads FQNEAQ.

The chain has TRBV19 and TRBJ2-5; 12 bases line up with TRBD2. J lost 4 bases, V lost 7 bases, and 7 bases had no gene match. CDR1 and CDR2 (germline): LNHDA, SQIVND (reference sequence). The CDR3 consists of 15 residues. In nucleotides, the CDR3 is TGTGCCAGTACCACTAAGGGACTAGCGGGAGAGACCCAGTACTTC. It translates to CASTTKGLAGETQYF.

The rearrangement joins TRBV11-3 to TRBJ2-2, with 8 bases matching TRBD2. The V gene end was trimmed by 3 bases and the J gene end by 6 bases; junction bases not matched to a gene: 6. Germline CDR1 SGHNT, CDR2 YENEEA. The CDR3 contains 15 residues. In nucleotides, the CDR3 is TGTGCCAGCAGCTTCGCAGCGGGAGTCCCCGGGGAGCTGTTTTTT. It codes for CASSFAAGVPGELFF.

The CDR3 here is CASSLLPGQSTEAFF. CDR3 nucleotides: TGTGCCAGCAGTTTACTTCCGGGACAGAGTACTGAAGCTTTCTTT. V gene TRBV28 combines with J gene TRBJ1-1, with 7 bases lining up with TRBD1. The germline V gene encodes CDR1 MDHEN and CDR2 SYDVKM. The CDR3 consists of 15 residues. Trimming at V came to 2 bases and at J to 5 bases, leaving 8 bases not matched to a gene. The full variable domain, its missing parts supplied by reference TRBV28 and TRBJ1-1, is DVKVTQSSRYLVKRTGEKVFLECVQDMDHENMFWYRQDPGLGLRLIYFSYDVKMKEKGDIPEGYSVSREKKERFSLILESASTNQTSMYLCASSLLPGQSTEAFFGQGTRLTVV.

The genes are TRBV11-1 and TRBJ2-2, with D perhaps TRBD2 (6 bases). CDR1 is SGHAT, CDR2 FQDESV, per germline (reference sequence). This CDR3 region has 15 residues. Trimming left V 1 base short and J 1 base short, with 7 bases between. The CDR3: CASSLVRGNTGELFF. CDR3 DNA sequence: TGTGCCAGCAGCTTAGTGCGGGGGAACACCGGGGAGCTGTTTTTT.

The V call is TRBV9, the J call TRBJ1-3; 7 bases are a match to TRBD1. The CDR3 has 14 residues. Germline CDR1 reads SGDLS; CDR2 reads YYNGEE. After removal of 6 bases from V and 3 bases from J, the junction contained 6 bases not matched to a gene. CDR3 protein: CASNPDRDGNTIYF. The CDR3 DNA sequence: TGTGCCAGCAACCCAGACAGGGATGGAAACACCATATATTTT. Supplemented by reference TRBV9 and TRBJ1-3, the full variable domain reads DSGVTQTPKHLITATGQRVTLRCSPRSGDLSVYWYQQSLDQGLQFLIQYYNGEERAKGNILERFSAQQFPDLHSELNLSSLELGDSALYFCASNPDRDGNTIYFGEGSWLTVV.

V usage is TRBV12-3 or TRBV12-4 and J usage is TRBJ1-5; D gene ambiguous. Trimming removed 4 bases at V and 6 bases at J, with 10 bases between. CDR3 length: 13 amino acids. The CDR3 DNA follows: TGTGCCAGCAGTTATAGTATTGGTCAGCCCCAGCATTTT. Amino acid sequence: CASSYSIGQPQHF.

The rearrangement joins TRBV21-1 to TRBJ1-2. TRBV21-1 is deemed a pseudogene. The CDR3 spans 14 residues. This CDR3 reads CASSRGGSGYGYTF. The CDR3 nucleotides read TGTGCCAGCAGTCGGGGGGGTTCGGGATATGGCTACACCTTC.

The CDR3: CASSLAWTGGTYNEQFF. Here the CDR3 DNA reads TGTGCCAGCAGCTTAGCCTGGACGGGGGGAACCTACAATGAGCAGTTCTTC. This chain connects TRBV7-8 to TRBJ2-1; 7 bases match TRBD2. Germline V CDR1 and CDR2: SGHVS, FQNEAQ. The CDR3 runs 17 residues. V was clipped by 0 bases and J by 2 bases; unmatched bases: 7. The full variable domain, in which reference TRBV7-8 and TRBJ2-1 provide the parts outside the CDR3, is GAGVSQSPRYKVAKRGQDVALRCDPISGHVSLFWYQQALGQGPEFLTYFQNEAQLDKSGLPSDRFFAERPEGSVSTLKIQRTQQEDSAVYLCASSLAWTGGTYNEQFFGPGTRLTVL.

The chain carries TRBV7-9 and TRBJ1-1; tentatively, D is TRBD1 (6 bases). The CDR3 loop spans 13 amino acids. Germline V gene data show CDR1 as SEHNR and CDR2 as FQNEAQ (reference sequence). V lost 4 bases and J 1 base, leaving 7 bases between the germline ends. DNA for the CDR3: TGTGCCAGCAGCTCGGACAGGAACACTGAAGCTTTCTTT. This translates into CASSSDRNTEAFF. Full variable domain (outside the CDR3, taken from reference TRBV7-9 and TRBJ1-1): DTGVSQNPRHKITKRGQNVTFRCDPISEHNRLYWYRQTLGQGPEFLTYFQNEAQLEKSRLLSDRFSAERPKGSFSTLEIQRTEQGDSAMYLCASSSDRNTEAFFGQGTRLTVV.

The table lists this clone with a count of one. The chain links TRBV5-4 to TRBJ2-1, with 9 bases aligning to TRBD1. Germline V lookup: CDR1 SGHNT, CDR2 YYREEE (reference sequence). CDR3 size: 15 residues. Unmatched junction bases numbered 9, after V lost 4 bases and J lost 7 bases. The CDR3 region is CASSPTGQGLNEQFF. The CDR3 coding sequence is TGTGCCAGCAGCCCTACAGGACAGGGGCTAAATGAGCAGTTCTTC.

This chain uses TRBV4-1 with TRBJ1-2; D unclear. Germline CDR1 MGHRA, CDR2 YSYEKL. CDR3 length equals 14 residues. Trimming cost V 2 bases and J 2 bases, with 9 bases left between them. The CDR3: CASSQTHGNYGYTF. CDR3 nucleotide sequence: TGCGCCAGCAGCCAAACTCACGGGAACTATGGCTACACCTTC.

The gene calls are TRBV2 and TRBJ1-6; D unresolved. The CDR3 sequence is 15 residues long. Between the trimmed V and J ends, which lost 4 bases and 0 bases, there was a span of 7 bases. Germline assignment: CDR1 SNHLY and CDR2 FYNNEI. CDR3: CASSVESSYNSPLHF. In DNA form, the CDR3 reads TGTGCCAGCAGTGTAGAGAGCTCCTATAATTCACCCCTCCACTTT. Full variable domain (remainder filled in from reference TRBV2 and TRBJ1-6): EPEVTQTPSHQVTQMGQEVILRCVPISNHLYFYWYRQILGQKVEFLVSFYNNEISEKSEIFDDQFSVERPDGSNFTLKIRSTKLEDSAMYFCASSVESSYNSPLHFGNGTRLTVT.

This rearrangement joins TRBV30 to TRBJ1-2; TRBD1 might be the D (5 bases). The CDR3 length is 12 residues. Per germline, CDR1 GTSNPN and CDR2 SVGIG (reference sequence). The V gene lost 3 bases and the J gene lost 2 bases, with 7 bases spanning the gap. CDR3 coding DNA: TGTGCCTGGAGCGGGGGGAACTATGGCTACACCTTC. Translating gives CAWSGGNYGYTF.

The genes are TRBV27 and TRBJ2-1; TRBD2 agrees at 13 bases. V dropped 2 bases and J dropped 6; count of bases not matched to a gene: 1. Germline lookup yields CDR1 MNHEY and CDR2 SMNVEV (reference sequence). This CDR3 is built from 15 residues. In nucleotides, the CDR3 is TGTGCCAGCAGTTTAGGGACTAGCGGGATCAATGAGCAGTTCTTC. Protein sequence: CASSLGTSGINEQFF.